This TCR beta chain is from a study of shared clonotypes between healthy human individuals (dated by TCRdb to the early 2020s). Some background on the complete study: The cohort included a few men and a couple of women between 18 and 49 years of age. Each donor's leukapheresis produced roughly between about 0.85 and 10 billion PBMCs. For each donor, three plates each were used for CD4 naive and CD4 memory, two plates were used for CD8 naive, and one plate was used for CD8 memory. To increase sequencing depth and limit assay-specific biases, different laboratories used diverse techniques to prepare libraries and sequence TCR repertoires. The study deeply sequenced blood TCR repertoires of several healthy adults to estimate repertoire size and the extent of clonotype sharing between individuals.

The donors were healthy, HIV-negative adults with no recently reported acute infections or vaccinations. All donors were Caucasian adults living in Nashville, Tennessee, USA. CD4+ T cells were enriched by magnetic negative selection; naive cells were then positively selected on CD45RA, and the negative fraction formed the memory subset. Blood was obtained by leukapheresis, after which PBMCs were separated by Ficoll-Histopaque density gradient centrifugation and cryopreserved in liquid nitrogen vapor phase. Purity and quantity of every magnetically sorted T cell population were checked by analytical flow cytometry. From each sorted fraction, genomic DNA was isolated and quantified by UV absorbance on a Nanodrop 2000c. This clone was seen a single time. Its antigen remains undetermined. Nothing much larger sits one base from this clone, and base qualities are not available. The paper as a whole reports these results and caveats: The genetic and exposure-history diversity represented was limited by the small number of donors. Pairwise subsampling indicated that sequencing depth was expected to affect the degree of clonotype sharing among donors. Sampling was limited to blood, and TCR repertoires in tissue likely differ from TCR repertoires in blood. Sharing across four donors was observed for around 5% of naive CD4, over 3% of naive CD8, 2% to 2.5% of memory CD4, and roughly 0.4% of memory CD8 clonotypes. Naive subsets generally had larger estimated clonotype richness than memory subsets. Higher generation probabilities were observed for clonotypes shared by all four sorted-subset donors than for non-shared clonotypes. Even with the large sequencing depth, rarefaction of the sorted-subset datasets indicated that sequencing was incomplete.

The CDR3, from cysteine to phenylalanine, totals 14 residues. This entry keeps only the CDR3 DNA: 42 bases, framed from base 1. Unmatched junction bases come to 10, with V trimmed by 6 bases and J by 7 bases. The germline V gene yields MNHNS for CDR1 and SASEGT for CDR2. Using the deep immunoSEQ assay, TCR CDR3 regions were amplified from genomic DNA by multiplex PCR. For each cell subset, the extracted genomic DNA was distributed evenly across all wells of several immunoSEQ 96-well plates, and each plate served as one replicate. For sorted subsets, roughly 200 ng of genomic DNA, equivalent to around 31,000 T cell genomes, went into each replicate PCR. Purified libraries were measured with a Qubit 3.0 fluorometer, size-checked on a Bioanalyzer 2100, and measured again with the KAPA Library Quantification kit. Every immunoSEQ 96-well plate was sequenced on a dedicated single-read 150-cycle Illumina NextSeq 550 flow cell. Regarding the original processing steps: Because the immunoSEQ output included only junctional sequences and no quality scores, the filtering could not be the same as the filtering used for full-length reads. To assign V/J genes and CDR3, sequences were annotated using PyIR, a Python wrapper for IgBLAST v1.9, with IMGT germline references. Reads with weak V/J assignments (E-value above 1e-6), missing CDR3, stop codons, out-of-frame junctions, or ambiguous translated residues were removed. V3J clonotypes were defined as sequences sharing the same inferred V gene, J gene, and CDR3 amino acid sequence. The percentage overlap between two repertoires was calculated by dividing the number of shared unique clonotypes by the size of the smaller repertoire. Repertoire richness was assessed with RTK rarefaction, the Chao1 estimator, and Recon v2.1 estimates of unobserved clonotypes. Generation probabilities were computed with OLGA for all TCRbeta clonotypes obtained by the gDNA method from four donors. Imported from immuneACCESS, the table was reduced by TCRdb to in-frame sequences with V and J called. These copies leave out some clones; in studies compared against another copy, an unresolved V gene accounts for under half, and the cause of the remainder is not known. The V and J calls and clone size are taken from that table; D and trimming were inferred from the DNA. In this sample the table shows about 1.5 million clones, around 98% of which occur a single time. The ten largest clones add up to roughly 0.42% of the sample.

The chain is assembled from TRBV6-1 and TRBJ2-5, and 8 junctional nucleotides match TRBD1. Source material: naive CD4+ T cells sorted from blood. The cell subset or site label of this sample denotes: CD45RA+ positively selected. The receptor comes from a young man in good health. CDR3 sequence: CASRLGGQGRTQYF. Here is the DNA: TGTGCCAGCAGATTGGGAGGACAGGGTAGGACCCAGTACTTC.